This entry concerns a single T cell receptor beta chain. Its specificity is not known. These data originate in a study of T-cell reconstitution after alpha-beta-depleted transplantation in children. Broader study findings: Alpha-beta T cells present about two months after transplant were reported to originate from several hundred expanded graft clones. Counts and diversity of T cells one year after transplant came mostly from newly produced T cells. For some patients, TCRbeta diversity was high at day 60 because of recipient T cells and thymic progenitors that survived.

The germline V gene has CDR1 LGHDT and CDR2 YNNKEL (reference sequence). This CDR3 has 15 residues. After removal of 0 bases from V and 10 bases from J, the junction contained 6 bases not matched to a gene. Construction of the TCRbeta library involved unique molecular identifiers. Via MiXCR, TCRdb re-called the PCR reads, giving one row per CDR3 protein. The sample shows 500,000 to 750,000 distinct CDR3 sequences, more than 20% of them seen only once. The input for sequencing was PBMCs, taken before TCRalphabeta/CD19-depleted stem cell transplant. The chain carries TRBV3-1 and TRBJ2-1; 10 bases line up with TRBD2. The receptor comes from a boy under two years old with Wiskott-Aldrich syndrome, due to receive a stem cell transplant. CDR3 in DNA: TGTGCCAGCAGCCAAGATAGCGGGAGGATAGGCGAGCAGTTCTTC. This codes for CASSQDSGRIGEQFF.